These 32 T cell receptor beta chains came from one sample sequenced in a study of cytomegalovirus exposure and HLA in healthy donors (dated by TCRdb to the late 2010s). The protocol used for the library was the immunoSEQ multiplex PCR assay. The clones in this table, taken by TCRdb from immuneACCESS, are in-frame only. Not every clone is retained; where verified, under half of the shortfall comes from an unresolved V gene, and the cause of the rest is unknown. Present in this sample are approximately 150,000 clones, about 87% of which were seen just once. In total, the top ten clones hold 8.5% to 9.5% of the sample. Sequences were obtained from PBMCs. Receptors were obtained from a young man in good health and CMV-seropositive.

This clone was seen only once. The J gene is TRBJ2-1, the V gene TRBV9; no clear D. Germline V gene sequence: CDR1 SGDLS, CDR2 YYNGEE. V was pared by 0 bases and J by 4 bases, with 17 bases between. This CDR3 region has 17 residues. The CDR3 coding sequence is TGTGCCAGCAGCGTAGGGTCATCAGAGGCCGGTTACAATGAGCAGTTCTTC. Translated: CASSVGSSEAGYNEQFF.

This chain uses TRBV9 with TRBJ2-1; D is uncertain. Germline CDR1 is SGDLS and CDR2 is YYNGEE. The CDR3 loop spans 15 amino acids. The germline V and J ends were trimmed by 0 bases and 6 bases, with 13 bases remaining between them. Here the CDR3 DNA reads TGTGCCAGCAGCGTAGGATCCGCAGGTCTCAATGAGCAGTTCTTC. Its protein is CASSVGSAGLNEQFF.

The chain couples TRBV29-1 to TRBJ2-1; TRBD2 might be the D (7 bases). CDR3 size: 12 residues. The V end was cut by 8 bases, the J end by 6 bases, with 14 bases between. Per the germline V gene, CDR1 is SQVTM and CDR2 is ANQGSEA. CDR3 residues: CSPVGGGNEQFF. The CDR3 nucleotides are TGCAGCCCTGTAGGGGGGGGCAATGAGCAGTTCTTC.

This clone was found once. The chain links TRBV10-3 to TRBJ2-3; maybe TRBD2 (6 bases). V was cut by 11 bases and J by 8 bases, with 14 bases left in between. The length of the CDR3 is 11 residues. The germline V gene has CDR1 ENHRY and CDR2 SYGVKD. The CDR3 bases are TGTGCCTCGGGGGACTCAATTACGCAGTATTTT. It specifies CASGDSITQYF.

This clone was seen just once. This chain connects TRBV6-5 to TRBJ1-2, with 8 positions matching TRBD1. V was pared by 0 bases and J by 5 bases, with 5 bases of the junction left unmatched. CDR3 size: 15 residues. The germline gives CDR1 MNHEY, CDR2 SVGAGI. The CDR3 is CASSYSAGGLYGYTF. The CDR3 nucleotides read TGTGCCAGCAGTTACTCAGCAGGGGGCTTGTATGGCTACACCTTC.

The chain has TRBV6-1 and TRBJ1-5; D might be TRBD1 (5 bases). Between the trimmed V and J ends, which lost 6 bases and 6 bases, there was a span of 15 bases. The germline gives CDR1 MNHNS, CDR2 SASEGT. CDR3 length equals 14 residues. The CDR3 sequence is CASSSLRGGQPQHF. The CDR3 nucleotides read TGTGCCAGCAGCTCCCTTAGGGGTGGTCAGCCCCAGCATTTT.

This sequence joins TRBV6-6 and TRBJ2-3; TRBD1 agrees at 8 bases. The junction had 11 bases not matched to a gene; V was cut back by 7 bases and J by 2 bases. CDR3 size: 16 residues. Germline values: CDR1 MNHNY, CDR2 SVGAGI (reference sequence). CDR3 sequence: CASTPQQGGNTDTQYF. The CDR3 coding sequence is TGTGCCAGCACCCCGCAACAGGGGGGAAACACAGATACGCAGTATTTT.

Only a few counts were recorded for this clone. The V gene is TRBV5-4, the J gene TRBJ2-6; D is undetermined. This CDR3 region has 13 residues. V lost 4 bases, J lost 2 bases, and 4 bases lay in between. The germline CDR1 and CDR2 sequences are SGHNT and YYREEE (reference sequence). CDR3 in amino acids: CASSLPGANVLTF. The CDR3, as DNA: TGTGCCAGCAGCCTACCTGGGGCCAACGTCCTGACTTTC.

V usage is TRBV29-1 and J usage is TRBJ1-5; TRBD1 aligns across 7 bases. V was pared by 4 bases and J by 6 bases, with 3 bases of the junction left unmatched. Per the germline V gene, CDR1 is SQVTM and CDR2 is ANQGSEA. The CDR3 consists of 12 residues. The chain's CDR3 is CSVGDRGQPQHF. For the CDR3, the DNA is TGCAGCGTTGGGGACAGAGGTCAGCCCCAGCATTTT.

The chain carries TRBV30 and TRBJ1-4; no clear D gene. V was cut by 0 bases and J by 11 bases, with 10 bases left in between. The CDR3 extends over 12 amino acids. Germline CDR1 GTSNPN, CDR2 SVGIG (reference sequence). The CDR3 spells CAWSVSPPKLFF. The CDR3 region has the DNA TGTGCCTGGAGTGTATCCCCCCCGAAACTGTTTTTT.

The chain links TRBV13 to TRBJ1-1, with 9 bases that match TRBD1. V shed 5 bases and J 1 base; nucleotides not matched to a gene: 5. The germline gives CDR1 PRHDT, CDR2 FYEKMQ (reference sequence). The CDR3 has 15 residues. CDR3 region: CASSPGTGSNTEAFF. CDR3 nucleotide sequence: TGTGCCAGCAGCCCAGGGACAGGGTCGAACACTGAAGCTTTCTTT.

This sequence joins TRBV18 and TRBJ1-3; no clear D gene. Looked up from germline, CDR1 is KGHSH and CDR2 is LQKENI. Trimming cost V 2 bases and J 0 bases, with 8 bases left between them. This CDR3 has 15 residues. The chain's CDR3 is CASSPTVLSGNTIYF. The CDR3 nucleotides read TGTGCCAGCTCACCAACAGTACTCTCTGGAAACACCATATATTTT.

This clone was seen once. This sequence joins TRBV6-1 and TRBJ2-2, with no clear D. The V end lost 1 base, the J end lost 2 bases, and 11 bases lay between the germline ends. Germline loops: CDR1 MNHNS, CDR2 SASEGT. The CDR3 is made up of 16 amino acids. Written as DNA, the CDR3 is TGTGCCAGCAGTGAAGTGTCAGTACTAAACACCGGGGAGCTGTTTTTT. It is translated as CASSEVSVLNTGELFF.

V gene TRBV5-6 combines with J gene TRBJ2-7; D remains unclear. V shed 5 bases and J shed 5 bases, with 11 bases lying between them. The CDR3 has 12 residues. Germline V gives CDR1 SGHDT, CDR2 YYEEEE. In DNA, the CDR3 is TGTGCCAGCAGATGGAACACAGACGAGCAGTACTTC. Its translation is CASRWNTDEQYF.

This clone was observed a handful of times. V is TRBV6-5 and J is TRBJ2-7; D is uncertain. Germline CDR1 and CDR2: MNHEY and SVGAGI. The CDR3 totals 11 residues. The V gene lost 7 bases and the J gene lost 2 bases, with 6 bases spanning the gap. The CDR3 DNA is TGTGCCAGCACCACACCCTACGAGCAGTACTTC. It translates to CASTTPYEQYF.

The chain has TRBV5-1 and TRBJ2-1; D may be TRBD1 (5 bases). V was cut by 4 bases and J by 6 bases, with 11 bases left in between. The CDR3 sequence is 13 residues long. The germline V gene has CDR1 SGHRS and CDR2 YFSETQ. The CDR3 bases are TGCGCCAGCAGCGCCAGGGTGGGCAATGAGCAGTTCTTC. This encodes CASSARVGNEQFF.

The V and J genes are TRBV6-6 and TRBJ1-4; weak D call: TRBD1 (5 bases). In germline, CDR1 is MNHNY, CDR2 SVGAGI (reference sequence). Trimming removed 7 bases at V and 7 bases at J, with 16 bases between. The CDR3 spans 14 residues. In DNA form, the CDR3 reads TGTGCCAGCACCAAGACCCTAAGGGGTGAAAAACTGTTTTTT. Its protein product is CASTKTLRGEKLFF.

The chain couples TRBV5-1 to TRBJ1-5; 10 bases map to TRBD1. J was trimmed by 2 bases and V by 5 bases; bases with no gene match: 13. Germline V gene lookup returns CDR1 SGHRS and CDR2 YFSETQ. This CDR3 is 18 amino acids long. CDR3 sequence: CASRTGTGAGIGNQPQHF. The DNA of the CDR3 is TGCGCCAGCAGAACCGGGACAGGGGCGGGTATTGGCAATCAGCCCCAGCATTTT.

This chain connects TRBV6-6 to TRBJ2-7; D is uncertain. Germline V gene data show CDR1 as MNHNY and CDR2 as SVGAGI (reference sequence). This CDR3 contains 15 residues. Trimming shortened V by 0 bases and J by 2 bases, and 11 bases separated the two germline ends. CDR3 DNA sequence: TGTGCCAGCAGTTACTCGAATTACAGACCCTACGAGCAGTACTTC. Encoded protein: CASSYSNYRPYEQYF.

This chain connects TRBV14 to TRBJ1-4; D uncertain. CDR1 and CDR2 from the germline V gene are SGHDN and FVKESK. V was clipped by 2 bases and J by 4 bases, with 11 bases between them. This CDR3 is built from 15 residues. Here the CDR3 DNA reads TGTGCCAGCAGCCAATCGTCAGGAAATAATGAAAAACTGTTTTTT. Protein product: CASSQSSGNNEKLFF.

This chain uses TRBV5-1 with TRBJ2-5, with 8 bases fitting TRBD1. Trimming cost V 5 bases and J 6 bases; bases outside gene matches: 3. The germline V gene encodes CDR1 SGHRS and CDR2 YFSETQ. The CDR3 sequence is 12 residues long. CDR3 bases: TGCGCCAGCAGGCAGGGGGCGAAGACCCAGTACTTC. Translated, it gives CASRQGAKTQYF.

The chain recombines TRBV30 with TRBJ1-2, with D uncertain. The CDR3 loop spans 15 amino acids. CDR1 and CDR2 (germline): GTSNPN, SVGIG (reference sequence). Trimming left V 1 base short and J 3 bases short, with 15 bases between. This CDR3 reads CAWSAAGAPHYGYTF. The CDR3 DNA sequence: TGTGCCTGGAGTGCTGCGGGCGCACCCCACTATGGCTACACCTTC.

The chain joins TRBV30 to TRBJ1-1; the D gene is possibly TRBD1 (5 bases). V lost 4 bases and J lost 6, with 9 bases in between. There are 11 residues in the CDR3. CDR1 is GTSNPN, CDR2 SVGIG, per germline (reference sequence). CDR3: CAWMGGAEAFF. The CDR3 bases are TGTGCCTGGATGGGGGGGGCTGAAGCTTTCTTT.

The chain has TRBV6-1 and TRBJ1-2; no definite D call. CDR1 is MNHNS and CDR2 is SASEGT in the germline V gene. This CDR3 contains 13 residues. The V gene lost 3 bases and the J gene lost 5 bases, with 10 bases spanning the gap. For the CDR3, the DNA is TGTGCCAGCAGTGAGGAGCCCGGGTATGGCTACACCTTC. Its protein product is CASSEEPGYGYTF.

The chain recombines TRBV28 with TRBJ1-5; weak D call: TRBD1 (6 bases). Germline lookup yields CDR1 MDHEN and CDR2 SYDVKM. Trimming pared 8 bases from V and 0 bases from J, leaving 11 bases between. The CDR3 has 14 residues. CDR3 protein: CASGGAVSNQPQHF. In DNA form, the CDR3 reads TGTGCCAGCGGGGGGGCGGTTAGCAATCAGCCCCAGCATTTT.

With respect to this clone: The conserved phenylalanine or tryptophan is not found at the CDR3 terminus, so this likely reflects a read error. No DNA is shown, since the ends of the CDR3 on it are uncertain; the CDR3 is the one TCRdb lists. The CDR3 loop is CASSELRRVYL. The chain links TRBV6-1 to TRBJ2-7; TRBD2 reflects the table's D call only, with no check against the DNA. Germline V gene data show CDR1 as MNHNS and CDR2 as SASEGT. Including both end residues, the CDR3 is 11 amino acids long.

This clone was picked up a small number of times. The chain employs TRBV5-6 and TRBJ1-5; 8 bases line up with TRBD1. V lost 4 bases and J lost 6; bases outside the gene matches: 9. The CDR3 runs 15 residues. The germline gives CDR1 SGHDT, CDR2 YYEEEE. CDR3 protein: CASSRGPGGVQPQHF. The DNA of the CDR3 is TGTGCCAGCAGCCGAGGGCCAGGGGGCGTTCAGCCCCAGCATTTT.

This clone has a count of ten or more. The chain carries TRBV5-8 and TRBJ2-1, with TRBD1 matching 8 bases. J gave up 4 bases and V 0 bases, and 3 bases lay outside the gene matches. Germline V gene data show CDR1 as SGHTS and CDR2 as YDEGEE. The CDR3 consists of 15 residues. For the CDR3, the DNA is TGTGCCAGCAGCTTGGGACAGGGGCTATACAATGAGCAGTTCTTC. Its protein product is CASSLGQGLYNEQFF.

V usage is TRBV6-1 and J usage is TRBJ1-5; 7 bases are a match to TRBD1. Germline CDR1 reads MNHNS; CDR2 reads SASEGT. After removal of 5 bases from V and 4 bases from J, the junction contained 5 bases not matched to a gene. The CDR3 runs to 14 residues. CDR3 nucleotide sequence: TGTGCCAGCAGTTCCTTGGGACAGAATCAGCCCCAGCATTTT. This gives the protein CASSSLGQNQPQHF.

In this sample, this clone turned up many times. The genes are TRBV21-1 and TRBJ1-3. TRBV21-1 is classified as a pseudogene. CDR3 length: 14 residues. CDR3 amino acids: CASSGTSSGNTIYF. In DNA form, the CDR3 reads TGTGCCAGCAGCGGGACTAGCTCTGGAAACACCATATATTTT.

The gene calls are TRBV5-4 and TRBJ2-4; 10 nucleotides agree with TRBD1. Germline V gene sequence: CDR1 SGHNT, CDR2 YYREEE (reference sequence). CDR3 length equals 16 residues. V gave up 2 bases and J gave up 4 bases; unmatched junction bases: 6. The CDR3 spells CASSFGGGQGKNIQYF. CDR3 in DNA: TGTGCCAGCAGCTTCGGCGGGGGACAGGGGAAAAACATTCAGTACTTC.

V and J are TRBV29-1 and TRBJ1-1; unclear D gene. The CDR3 has 12 residues. The V end was cut by 0 bases, the J end by 8 bases, with 10 bases between. Looked up from germline, CDR1 is SQVTM and CDR2 is ANQGSEA. The DNA for the CDR3 is TGCAGCGTTGAAGACTTTAGGCGGGAAGCTTTCTTT. It yields the protein CSVEDFRREAFF.